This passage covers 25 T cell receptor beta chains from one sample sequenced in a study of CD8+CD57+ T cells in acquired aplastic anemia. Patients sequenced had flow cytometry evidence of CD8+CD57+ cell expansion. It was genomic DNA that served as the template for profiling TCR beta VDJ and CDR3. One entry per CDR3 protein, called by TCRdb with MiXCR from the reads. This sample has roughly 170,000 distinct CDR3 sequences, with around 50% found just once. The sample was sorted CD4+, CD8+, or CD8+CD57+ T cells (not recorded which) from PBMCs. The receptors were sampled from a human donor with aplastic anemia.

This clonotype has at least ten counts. The CDR3 DNA reads TGTGCCAGTAGTATAACAGGGGTCGGGGACATTCAGTACTTC. Amino acids: CASSITGVGDIQYF. The chain uses TRBV19 and TRBJ2-4, with 7 positions matching TRBD1. V lost 2 bases and J lost 8; bases outside the gene matches: 6. This CDR3 has 14 amino acids. Germline V gene lookup returns CDR1 LNHDA and CDR2 SQIVND (reference sequence).

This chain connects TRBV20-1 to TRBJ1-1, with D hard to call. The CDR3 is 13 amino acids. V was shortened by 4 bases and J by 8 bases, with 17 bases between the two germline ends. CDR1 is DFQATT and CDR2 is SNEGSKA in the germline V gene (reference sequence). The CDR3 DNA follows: TGCAGTGCTACTCGGACGGGTCTGGGGGAAGCTTTCTTT. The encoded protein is CSATRTGLGEAFF.

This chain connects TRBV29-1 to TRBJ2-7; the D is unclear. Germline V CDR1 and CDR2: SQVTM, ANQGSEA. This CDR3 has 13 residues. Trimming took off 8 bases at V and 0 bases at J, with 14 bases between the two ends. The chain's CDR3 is CSLALRSSYEQYF. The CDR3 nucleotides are TGCAGCTTGGCCCTCAGGAGCTCCTACGAGCAGTACTTC.

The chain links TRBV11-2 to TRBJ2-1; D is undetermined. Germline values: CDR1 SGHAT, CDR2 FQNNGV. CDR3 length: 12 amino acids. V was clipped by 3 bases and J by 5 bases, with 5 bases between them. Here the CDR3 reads CASSFDNNEQFF. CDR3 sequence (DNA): TGTGCCAGCAGCTTCGACAACAATGAGCAGTTCTTC.

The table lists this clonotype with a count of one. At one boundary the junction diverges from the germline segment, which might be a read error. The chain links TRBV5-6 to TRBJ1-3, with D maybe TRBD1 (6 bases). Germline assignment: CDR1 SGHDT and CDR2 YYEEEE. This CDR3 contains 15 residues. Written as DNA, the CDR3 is TGTGCCAGCAGCTCGGAGGGGACAAGAGGAAGCACCATATATTTT. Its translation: CASSSEGTRGSTIYF.

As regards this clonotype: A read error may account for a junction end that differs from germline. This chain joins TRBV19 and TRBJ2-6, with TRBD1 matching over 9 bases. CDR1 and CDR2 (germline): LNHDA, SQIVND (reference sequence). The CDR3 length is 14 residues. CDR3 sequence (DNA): TGTGCCAGTAGGGCTAAACAGGGGGCCAGCGTCCTGACTTTC. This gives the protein CASRAKQGASVLTF. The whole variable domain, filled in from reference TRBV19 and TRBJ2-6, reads DGGITQSPKYLFRKEGQNVTLSCEQNLNHDAMYWYRQDPGQGLRLIYYSQIVNDFQKGDIAEGYSVSREKKESFPLTVTSAQKNPTAFYLCASRAKQGASVLTFGAGSRLTVL.

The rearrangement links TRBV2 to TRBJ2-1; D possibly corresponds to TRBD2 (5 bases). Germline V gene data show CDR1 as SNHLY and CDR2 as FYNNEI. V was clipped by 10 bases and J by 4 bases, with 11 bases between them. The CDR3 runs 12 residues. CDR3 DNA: TGTGCCATCAACGGGGTATACAATGAGCAGTTCTTC. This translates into CAINGVYNEQFF.

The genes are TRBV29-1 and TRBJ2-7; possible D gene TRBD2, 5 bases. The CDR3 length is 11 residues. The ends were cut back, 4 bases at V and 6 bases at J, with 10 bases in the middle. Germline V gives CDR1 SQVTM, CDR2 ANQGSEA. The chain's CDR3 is CSVALGSEQYF. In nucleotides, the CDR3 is TGCAGCGTTGCTTTAGGGAGCGAGCAGTACTTC.

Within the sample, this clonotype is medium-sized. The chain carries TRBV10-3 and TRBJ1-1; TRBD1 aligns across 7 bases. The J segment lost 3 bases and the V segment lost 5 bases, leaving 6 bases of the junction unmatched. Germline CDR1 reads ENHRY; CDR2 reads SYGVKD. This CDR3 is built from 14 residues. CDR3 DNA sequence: TGTGCCATCAGTTCAACAGGGGCAGACACTGAAGCTTTCTTT. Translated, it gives CAISSTGADTEAFF.

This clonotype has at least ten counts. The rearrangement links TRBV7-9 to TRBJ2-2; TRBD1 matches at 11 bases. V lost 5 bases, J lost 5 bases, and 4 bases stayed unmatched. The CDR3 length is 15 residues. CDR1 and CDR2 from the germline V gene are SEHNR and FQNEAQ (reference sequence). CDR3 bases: TGTGCCAGCAGCCCACGGGACAGGGGGACCGGGGAGCTGTTTTTT. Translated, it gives CASSPRDRGTGELFF.

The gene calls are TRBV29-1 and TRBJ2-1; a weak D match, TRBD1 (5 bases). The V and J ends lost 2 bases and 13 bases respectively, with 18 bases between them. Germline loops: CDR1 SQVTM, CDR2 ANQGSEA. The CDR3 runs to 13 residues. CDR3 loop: CSVELGTGISQFF. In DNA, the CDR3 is TGCAGCGTTGAATTAGGAACAGGTATCTCCCAGTTCTTC.

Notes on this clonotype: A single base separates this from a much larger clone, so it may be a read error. The CDR3 region is CASSPGLAGATTGTQYF. The CDR3 nucleotides read TGCGCCAGCAGCCCGGGACTAGCGGGGGCCACCACAGGTACGCAGTATTTT. V and J are TRBV5-1 and TRBJ2-3; 14 bases are a match to TRBD2. The CDR3 sequence is 17 residues long. CDR1 is SGHRS, CDR2 YFSETQ, per germline.

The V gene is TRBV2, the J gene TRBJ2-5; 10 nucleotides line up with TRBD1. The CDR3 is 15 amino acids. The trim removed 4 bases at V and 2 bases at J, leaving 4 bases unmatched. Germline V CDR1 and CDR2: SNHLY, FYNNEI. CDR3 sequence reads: CASSAPGQGQETQYF. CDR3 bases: TGTGCCAGCAGTGCACCGGGACAGGGGCAAGAGACCCAGTACTTC.

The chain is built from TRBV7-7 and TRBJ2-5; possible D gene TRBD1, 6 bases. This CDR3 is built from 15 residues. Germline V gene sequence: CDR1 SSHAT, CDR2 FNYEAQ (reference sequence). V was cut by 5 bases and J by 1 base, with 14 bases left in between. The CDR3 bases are TGTGCCAGCAGCCCGAGGGACACACTCCAAGAGACCCAGTACTTC. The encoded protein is CASSPRDTLQETQYF.

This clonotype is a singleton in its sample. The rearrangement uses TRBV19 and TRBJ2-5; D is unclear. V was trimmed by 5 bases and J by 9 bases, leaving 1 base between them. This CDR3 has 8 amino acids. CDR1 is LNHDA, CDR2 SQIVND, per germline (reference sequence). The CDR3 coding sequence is TGTGCCAGTAGTGCCCAGTACTTC. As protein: CASSAQYF.

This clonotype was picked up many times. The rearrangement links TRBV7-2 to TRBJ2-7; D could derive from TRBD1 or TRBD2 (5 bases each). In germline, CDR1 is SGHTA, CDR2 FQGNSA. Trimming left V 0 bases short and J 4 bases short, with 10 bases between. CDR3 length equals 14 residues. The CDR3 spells CASSLAGVIYEQYF. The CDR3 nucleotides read TGTGCCAGCAGCTTAGCGGGGGTGATTTACGAGCAGTACTTC.

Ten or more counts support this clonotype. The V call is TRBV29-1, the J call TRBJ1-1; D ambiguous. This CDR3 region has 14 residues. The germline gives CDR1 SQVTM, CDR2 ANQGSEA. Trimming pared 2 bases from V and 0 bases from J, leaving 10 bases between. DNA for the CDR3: TGCAGCGTTGAAAGCGTCGGACTGAACACTGAAGCTTTCTTT. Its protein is CSVESVGLNTEAFF.

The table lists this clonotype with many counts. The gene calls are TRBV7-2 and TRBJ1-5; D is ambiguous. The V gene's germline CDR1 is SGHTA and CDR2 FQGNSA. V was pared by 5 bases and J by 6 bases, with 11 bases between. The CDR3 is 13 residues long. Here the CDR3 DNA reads TGTGCCAGCAGCAACGACATAGGTCAGCCCCAGCATTTT. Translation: CASSNDIGQPQHF.

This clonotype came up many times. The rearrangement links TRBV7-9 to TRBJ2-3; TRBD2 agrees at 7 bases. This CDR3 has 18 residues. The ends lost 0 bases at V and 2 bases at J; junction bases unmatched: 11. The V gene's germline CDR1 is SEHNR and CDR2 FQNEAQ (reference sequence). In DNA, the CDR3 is TGTGCCAGCAGCTTAGCGCGAGCTAGCGGCCTAATCACAGATACGCAGTATTTT. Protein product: CASSLARASGLITDTQYF.

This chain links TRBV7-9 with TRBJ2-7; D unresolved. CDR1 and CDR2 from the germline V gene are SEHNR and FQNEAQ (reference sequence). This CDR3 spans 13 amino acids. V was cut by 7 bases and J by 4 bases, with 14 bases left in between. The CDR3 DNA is TGTGCCAGCACTCCGCCGTCGCAATACGAGCAGTACTTC. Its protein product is CASTPPSQYEQYF.

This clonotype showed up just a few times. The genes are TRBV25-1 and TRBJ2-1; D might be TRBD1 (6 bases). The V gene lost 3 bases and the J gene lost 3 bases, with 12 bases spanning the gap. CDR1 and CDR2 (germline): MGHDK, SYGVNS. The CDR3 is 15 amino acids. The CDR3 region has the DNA TGTGCCAGCAGTGAGAAGTTGGACAGCTACAATGAGCAGTTCTTC. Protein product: CASSEKLDSYNEQFF.

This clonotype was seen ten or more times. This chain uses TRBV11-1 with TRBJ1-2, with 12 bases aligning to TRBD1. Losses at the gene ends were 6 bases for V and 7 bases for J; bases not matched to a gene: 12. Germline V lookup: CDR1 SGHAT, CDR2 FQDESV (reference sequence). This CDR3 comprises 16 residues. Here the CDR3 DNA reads TGTGCCAGCAGTCCCCCGGCCGGGACAGGGGGCAGTGGCTACACCTTC. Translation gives CASSPPAGTGGSGYTF.

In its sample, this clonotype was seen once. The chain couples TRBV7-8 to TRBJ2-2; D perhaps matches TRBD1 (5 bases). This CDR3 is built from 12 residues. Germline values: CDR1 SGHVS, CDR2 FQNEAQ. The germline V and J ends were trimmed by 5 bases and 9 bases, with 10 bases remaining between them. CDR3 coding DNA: TGTGCCAGCAGCCCAGGGCGTTGGGAGCTGTTTTTT. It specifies CASSPGRWELFF.

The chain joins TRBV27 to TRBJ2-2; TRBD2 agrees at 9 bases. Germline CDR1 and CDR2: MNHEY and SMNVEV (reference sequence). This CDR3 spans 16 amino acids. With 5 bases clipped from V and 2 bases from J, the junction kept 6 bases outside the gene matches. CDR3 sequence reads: CASSLRAGGNTGELFF. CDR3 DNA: TGTGCCAGCAGTCTTAGAGCGGGGGGAAACACCGGGGAGCTGTTTTTT.

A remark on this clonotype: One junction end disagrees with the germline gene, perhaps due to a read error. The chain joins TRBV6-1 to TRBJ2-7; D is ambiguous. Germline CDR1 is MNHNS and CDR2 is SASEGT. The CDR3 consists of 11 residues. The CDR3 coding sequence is TGTGCCAGCAGTACCCCGTACGAACAGTACTTC. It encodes CASSTPYEQYF.